This entry lists 3 T cell receptor beta chains sequenced from one sample in a study of glioma-infiltrating T cells after dendritic cell vaccination (dated by TCRdb to 2016 to 2018). The method was the immunoSEQ multiplex PCR assay. In its TCRdb copy, this immuneACCESS table keeps in-frame sequences only and misses some clones. Where compared with another copy, unresolved V genes explain less than half of these, and the others have no known cause. The sample includes approximately 64,000 clones, with approximately 85% observed a single time. The ten largest clones represent 9% to 10% of the sample. The sample was blood, taken before dendritic cell vaccination. The source of these receptors is a human donor with glioblastoma.

In its sample, this clone was seen once. The gene calls are TRBV6-4 and TRBJ2-7; D possibly corresponds to TRBD1 (6 bases). CDR1 is MRHNA, CDR2 SNTAGT, per germline. This CDR3 comprises 14 residues. The V end was cut by 11 bases, the J end by 1 base, with 18 bases between. The CDR3 bases are TGTGCCGGTTCCCGACAGGACCTATCCTACGAGCAGTACTTC. Amino acid sequence: CAGSRQDLSYEQYF.

V is TRBV28 and J is TRBJ1-2, with 8 bases lining up with TRBD1. The length of the CDR3 is 12 residues. Germline V lookup: CDR1 MDHEN, CDR2 SYDVKM. Trimming cost V 5 bases and J 7 bases; bases outside gene matches: 3. This CDR3 is CASSPGGRGYTF. The CDR3 DNA follows: TGTGCCAGCAGTCCAGGGGGCCGTGGCTACACCTTC.

The V and J genes are TRBV11-2 and TRBJ2-1; D gene unclear. The germline V gene has CDR1 SGHAT and CDR2 FQNNGV. The V end was cut by 4 bases, the J end by 7 bases, with 14 bases between. The CDR3 totals 14 residues. Written as DNA, the CDR3 is TGTGCCAGCAGCTCTGGTTGGGCCGGAAATGAGCAGTTCTTC. Translated, it gives CASSSGWAGNEQFF.